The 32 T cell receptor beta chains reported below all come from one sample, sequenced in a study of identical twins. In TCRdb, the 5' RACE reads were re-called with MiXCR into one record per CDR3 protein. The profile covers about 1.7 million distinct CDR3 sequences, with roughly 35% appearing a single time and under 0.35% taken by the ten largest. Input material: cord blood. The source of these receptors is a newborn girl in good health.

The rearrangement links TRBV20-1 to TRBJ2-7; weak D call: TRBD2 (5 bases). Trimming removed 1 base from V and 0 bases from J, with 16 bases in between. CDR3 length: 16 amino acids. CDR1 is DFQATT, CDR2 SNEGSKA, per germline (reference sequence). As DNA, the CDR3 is TGCAGTGCTAGAGGTTACGGGATGAAGAGCTCCTACGAGCAGTACTTC. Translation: CSARGYGMKSSYEQYF.

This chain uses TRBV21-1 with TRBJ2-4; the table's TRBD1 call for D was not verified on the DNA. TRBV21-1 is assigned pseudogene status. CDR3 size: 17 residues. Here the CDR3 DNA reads TGTGCCAGCAGCAAAGAGGGGGGGGGCAAGGACAAAAACATTCAGTACTTC. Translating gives CASSKEGGGKDKNIQYF.

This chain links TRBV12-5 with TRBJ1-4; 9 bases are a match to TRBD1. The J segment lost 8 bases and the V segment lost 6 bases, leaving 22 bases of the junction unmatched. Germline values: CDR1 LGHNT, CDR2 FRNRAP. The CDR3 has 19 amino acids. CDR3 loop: CASGPEPRQGGAAGEKLFF. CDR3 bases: TGTGCTAGTGGACCCGAACCCCGACAGGGGGGAGCGGCTGGCGAAAAACTGTTTTTT.

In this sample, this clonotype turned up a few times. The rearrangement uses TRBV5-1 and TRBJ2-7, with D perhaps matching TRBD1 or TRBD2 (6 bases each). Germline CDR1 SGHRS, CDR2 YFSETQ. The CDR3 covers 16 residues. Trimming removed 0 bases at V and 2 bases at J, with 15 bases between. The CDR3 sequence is CASSLGGGTLTYEQYF. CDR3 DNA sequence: TGCGCCAGCAGCTTGGGAGGGGGGACCCTCACCTACGAGCAGTACTTC.

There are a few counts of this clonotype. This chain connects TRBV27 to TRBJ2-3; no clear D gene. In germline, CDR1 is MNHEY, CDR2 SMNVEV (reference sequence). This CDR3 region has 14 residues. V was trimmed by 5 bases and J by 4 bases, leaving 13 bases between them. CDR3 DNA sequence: TGTGCCAGCAGTGGGAATAGTCGTGCAGATACGCAGTATTTT. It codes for CASSGNSRADTQYF.

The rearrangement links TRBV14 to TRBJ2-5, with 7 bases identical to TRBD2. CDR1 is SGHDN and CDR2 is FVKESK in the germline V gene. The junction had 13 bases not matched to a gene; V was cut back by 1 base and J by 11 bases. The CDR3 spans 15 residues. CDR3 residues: CASSQGLAYDNEQYF. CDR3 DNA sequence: TGTGCCAGCAGCCAAGGACTAGCCTACGACAATGAGCAGTACTTC.

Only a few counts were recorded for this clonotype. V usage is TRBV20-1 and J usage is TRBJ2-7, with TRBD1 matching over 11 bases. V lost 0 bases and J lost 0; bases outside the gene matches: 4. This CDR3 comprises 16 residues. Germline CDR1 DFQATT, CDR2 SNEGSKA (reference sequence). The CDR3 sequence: CSARDPGTGGSYEQYF. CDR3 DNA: TGCAGTGCTAGAGATCCAGGGACAGGGGGCTCCTACGAGCAGTACTTC.

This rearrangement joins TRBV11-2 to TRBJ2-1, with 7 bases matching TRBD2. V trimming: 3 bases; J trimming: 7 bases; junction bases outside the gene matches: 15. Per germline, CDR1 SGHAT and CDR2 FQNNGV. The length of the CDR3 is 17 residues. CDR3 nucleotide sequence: TGTGCCAGCAGCTTCGCGGATAACCGGGGGGTGTGGAATGAGCAGTTCTTC. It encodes CASSFADNRGVWNEQFF.

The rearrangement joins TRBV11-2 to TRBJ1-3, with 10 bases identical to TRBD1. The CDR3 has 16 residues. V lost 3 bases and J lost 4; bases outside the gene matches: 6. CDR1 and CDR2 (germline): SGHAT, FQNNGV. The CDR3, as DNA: TGTGCCAGCAGCTTCCCGGGACAGGGGACGGGAAACACCATATATTTT. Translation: CASSFPGQGTGNTIYF.

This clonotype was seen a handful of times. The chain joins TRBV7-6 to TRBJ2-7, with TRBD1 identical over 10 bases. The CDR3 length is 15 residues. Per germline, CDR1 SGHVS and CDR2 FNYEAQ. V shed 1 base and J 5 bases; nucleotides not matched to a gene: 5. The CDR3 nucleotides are TGTGCCAGCAGCTTAGTCCCGGACAGGGGGAACGAGCAGTACTTC. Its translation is CASSLVPDRGNEQYF.

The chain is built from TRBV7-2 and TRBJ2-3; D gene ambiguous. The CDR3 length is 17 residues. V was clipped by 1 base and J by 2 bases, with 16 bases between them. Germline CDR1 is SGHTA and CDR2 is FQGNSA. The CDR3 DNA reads TGTGCCAGCAGCTTAGAGGCGCGCCCCCTTAACACAGATACGCAGTATTTT. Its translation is CASSLEARPLNTDTQYF.

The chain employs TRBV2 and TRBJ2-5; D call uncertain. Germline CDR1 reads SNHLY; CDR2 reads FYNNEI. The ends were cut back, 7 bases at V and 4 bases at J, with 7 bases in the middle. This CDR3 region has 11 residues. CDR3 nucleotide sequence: TGTGCCAGCACCCAGAGAGAGACCCAGTACTTC. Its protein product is CASTQRETQYF.

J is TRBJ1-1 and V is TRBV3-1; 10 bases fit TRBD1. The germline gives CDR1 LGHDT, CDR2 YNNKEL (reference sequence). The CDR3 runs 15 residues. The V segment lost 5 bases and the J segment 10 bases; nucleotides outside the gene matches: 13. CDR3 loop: CASSLPGQGTSGAFF. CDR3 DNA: TGTGCCAGCAGCTTGCCGGGACAGGGGACTTCGGGAGCTTTCTTT.

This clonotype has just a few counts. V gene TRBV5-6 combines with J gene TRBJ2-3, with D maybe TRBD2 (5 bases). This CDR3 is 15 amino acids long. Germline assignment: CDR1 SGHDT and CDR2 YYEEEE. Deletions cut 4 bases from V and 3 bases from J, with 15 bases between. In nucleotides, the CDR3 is TGTGCCAGCAGCCCCACGAGGGCCTTGACAGATACGCAGTATTTT. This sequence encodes CASSPTRALTDTQYF.

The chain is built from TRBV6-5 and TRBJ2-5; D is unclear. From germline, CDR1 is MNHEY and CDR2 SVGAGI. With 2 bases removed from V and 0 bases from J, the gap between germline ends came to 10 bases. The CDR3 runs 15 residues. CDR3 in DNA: TGTGCCAGCAGTTACACCCGAGCCAACCAAGAGACCCAGTACTTC. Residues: CASSYTRANQETQYF.

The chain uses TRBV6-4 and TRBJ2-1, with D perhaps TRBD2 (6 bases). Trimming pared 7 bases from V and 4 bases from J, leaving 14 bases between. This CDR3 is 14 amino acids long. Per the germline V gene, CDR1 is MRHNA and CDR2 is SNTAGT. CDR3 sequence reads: CASTEAGMYNEQFF. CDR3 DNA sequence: TGTGCCAGCACCGAGGCGGGGATGTACAATGAGCAGTTCTTC.

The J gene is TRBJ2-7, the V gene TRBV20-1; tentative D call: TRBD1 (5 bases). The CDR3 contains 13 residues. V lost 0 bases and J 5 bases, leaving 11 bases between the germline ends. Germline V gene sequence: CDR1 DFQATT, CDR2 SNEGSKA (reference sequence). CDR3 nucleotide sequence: TGCAGTGCTAGAGATCCCAGGGTCAACGAGCAGTACTTC. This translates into CSARDPRVNEQYF.

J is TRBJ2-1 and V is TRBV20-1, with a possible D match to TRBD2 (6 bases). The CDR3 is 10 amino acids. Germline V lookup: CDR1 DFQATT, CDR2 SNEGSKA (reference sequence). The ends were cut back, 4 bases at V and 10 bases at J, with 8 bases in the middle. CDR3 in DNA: TGCAGTGCTATGCGGGAAGAGCAGTTCTTC. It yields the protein CSAMREEQFF.

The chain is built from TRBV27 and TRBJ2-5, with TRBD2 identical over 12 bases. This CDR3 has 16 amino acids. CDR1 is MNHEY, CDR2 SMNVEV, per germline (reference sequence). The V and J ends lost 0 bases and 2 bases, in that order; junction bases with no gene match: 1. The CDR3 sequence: CASSLSTSGGQETQYF. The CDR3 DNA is TGTGCCAGCAGTTTATCGACTAGCGGGGGACAAGAGACCCAGTACTTC.

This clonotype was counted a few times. CDR3 residues: CASSTRDSWSYEQYF. The CDR3 DNA sequence: TGTGCCAGCAGCACAAGGGACTCTTGGTCCTACGAGCAGTACTTC. The chain links TRBV7-2 to TRBJ2-7; TRBD2 might be the D (6 bases). The CDR3 is 15 amino acids. Trimming took off 5 bases at V and 1 base at J, with 15 bases between the two ends. Germline V gene sequence: CDR1 SGHTA, CDR2 FQGNSA.

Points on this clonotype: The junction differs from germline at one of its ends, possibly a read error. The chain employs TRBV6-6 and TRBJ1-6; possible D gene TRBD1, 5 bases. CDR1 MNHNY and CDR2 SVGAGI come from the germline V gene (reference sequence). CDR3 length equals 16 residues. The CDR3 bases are TGTGCTAGCAGTTCCCCCCAGGGATCCTATAATTCACCCCTCCACTTT. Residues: CASSSPQGSYNSPLHF.

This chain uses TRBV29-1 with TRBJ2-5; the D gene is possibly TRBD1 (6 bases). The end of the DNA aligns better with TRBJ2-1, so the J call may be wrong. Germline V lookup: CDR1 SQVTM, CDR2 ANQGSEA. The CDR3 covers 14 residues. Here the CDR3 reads CSVEVVKGVETQFF. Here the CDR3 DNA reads TGCAGCGTTGAAGTGGTGAAGGGGGTAGAGACCCAGTTCTTC.

CDR3 DNA: TGTGCCAGCAGCTACCTCCCTAGCGGGAGGGCATATGATACGCAGTATTTT. It specifies CASSYLPSGRAYDTQYF. The chain has TRBV7-8 and TRBJ2-3; TRBD2 agrees at 12 bases. The germline gives CDR1 SGHVS, CDR2 FQNEAQ. The CDR3 loop spans 17 amino acids. V gave up 4 bases and J gave up 6 bases; unmatched junction bases: 11.

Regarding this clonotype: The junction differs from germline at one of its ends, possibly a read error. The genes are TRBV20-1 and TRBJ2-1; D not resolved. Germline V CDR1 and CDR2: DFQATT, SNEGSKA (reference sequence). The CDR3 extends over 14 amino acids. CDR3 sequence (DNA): TGCAGTGCTAGAGGAGGTAGCTCCTACAATGGGCAGTTCTTC. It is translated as CSARGGSSYNGQFF.

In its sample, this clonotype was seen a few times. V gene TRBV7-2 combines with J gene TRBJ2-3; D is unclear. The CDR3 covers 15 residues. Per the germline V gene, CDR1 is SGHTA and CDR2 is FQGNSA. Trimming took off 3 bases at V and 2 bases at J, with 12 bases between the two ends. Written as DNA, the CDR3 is TGTGCCAGCAGCTTCCTCACCCGGGCCACAGATACGCAGTATTTT. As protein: CASSFLTRATDTQYF.

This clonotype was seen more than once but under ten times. CDR3 protein: CATSRTGGGYTF. CDR3 sequence (DNA): TGTGCCACCAGCAGAACAGGGGGTGGCTACACCTTC. J is TRBJ1-2 and V is TRBV15; TRBD1 agrees at 8 bases. The V and J ends lost 2 bases and 7 bases, in that order; junction bases with no gene match: 0. The CDR3 is made up of 12 amino acids. CDR1 is LNHNV, CDR2 YYDKDF, per germline (reference sequence).

The CDR3 region is CASRKAGGPNFEQFF. As DNA, the CDR3 is TGCGCCAGCAGGAAAGCGGGGGGGCCTAATTTTGAGCAGTTCTTC. The chain couples TRBV4-1 to TRBJ2-1; 10 nucleotides align to TRBD2. The CDR3 is 15 residues long. The J segment lost 9 bases and the V segment lost 6 bases, leaving 11 bases of the junction unmatched. The germline CDR1 and CDR2 sequences are MGHRA and YSYEKL.

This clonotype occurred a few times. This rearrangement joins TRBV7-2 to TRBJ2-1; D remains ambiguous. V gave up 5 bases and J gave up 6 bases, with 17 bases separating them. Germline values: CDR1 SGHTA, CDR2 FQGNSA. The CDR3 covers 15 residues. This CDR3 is CASSPLPLRSNEQFF. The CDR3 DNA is TGTGCCAGCAGCCCTCTTCCTCTCCGTTCCAATGAGCAGTTCTTC.

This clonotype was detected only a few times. The CDR3: CASSQAMTETNEKLFF. The CDR3 DNA sequence: TGTGCCAGCAGCCAGGCTATGACAGAGACTAATGAAAAACTGTTTTTT. The chain combines TRBV4-2 with TRBJ1-4; D possibly corresponds to TRBD1 (5 bases). V was shortened by 3 bases and J by 2 bases, with 13 bases between the two germline ends. In germline, CDR1 is LGHNA, CDR2 YNFKEQ. The CDR3 sequence is 16 residues long.

CDR3 sequence (DNA): TGCAGCGTTGAAGTACAGGGATCTGAAGCTTTCTTT. Its translation is CSVEVQGSEAFF. The chain has TRBV29-1 and TRBJ1-1, with a possible D match to TRBD1 (6 bases). The CDR3 extends over 12 amino acids. Germline V gene sequence: CDR1 SQVTM, CDR2 ANQGSEA. Trimming removed 1 base at V and 6 bases at J, with 9 bases between.

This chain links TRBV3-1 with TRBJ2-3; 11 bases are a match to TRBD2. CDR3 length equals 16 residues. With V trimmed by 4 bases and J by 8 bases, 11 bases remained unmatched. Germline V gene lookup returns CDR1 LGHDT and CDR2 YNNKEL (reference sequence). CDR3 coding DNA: TGTGCCAGCAGCCCCCAAGGACTAGCGGGCCCGGGTACGCAGTATTTT. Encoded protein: CASSPQGLAGPGTQYF.

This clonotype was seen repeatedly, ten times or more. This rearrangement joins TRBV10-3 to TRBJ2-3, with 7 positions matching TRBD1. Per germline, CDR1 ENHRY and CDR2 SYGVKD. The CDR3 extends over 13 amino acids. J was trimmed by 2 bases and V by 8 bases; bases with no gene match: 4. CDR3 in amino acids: CAIGQALTDTQYF. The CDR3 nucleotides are TGTGCCATCGGACAGGCCCTCACAGATACGCAGTATTTT.